The T cell receptor (beta chain) described here comes from a study of T-cell memory formation after mild COVID-19 (dated by TCRdb to about 2021). With regard to the full study: TCR sequence clusters from the two donors were largely donor specific. In a couple of donors, T-cell clones that expanded and contracted after mild COVID-19 were followed by sequencing TCRalpha and TCRbeta repertoires longitudinally. The cohort comprised two young, previously healthy adult volunteers, one female and one male. Points the paper makes about the study in general: Whether the second-wave clones peaking on day 37 were SARS-CoV-2 specific was not confirmed. The study included only two mild cases, and larger cohorts that include severe cases with pre-infection samples were judged to be necessary. The detection of some responding clones in pre-infection memory suggests that pre-existing cross-reactive memory T cells joined the SARS-CoV-2 response. Contracting CD4+ clones turned up mainly in the CM and EM memory subsets, whereas EMRA was where CD8+ clones were enriched. From day 15 to 85, contracting clones showed balanced CD4/CD8 phenotypes, whereas a second wave of clones that expanded from day 15 to 37 leaned towards CD4+.

TCRdb lists the instrument as Illumina NovaSeq 6000. cDNA libraries for TCRalpha and TCRbeta were prepared by 5'RACE using constant-segment primers, with sample barcodes and unique molecular identifiers added. Trizol reagent was used to extract RNA from every sample. The libraries were amplified in two PCR steps, and the second step added a second sample barcode and Illumina TruSeq adapters. Sequencing of libraries was performed on an Illumina NovaSeq with 2 x 150 bp paired-end reads. Per the authors' processing: Reads were demultiplexed and collapsed into UMI-guided consensus sequences with migec v1.2.7. Using mixcr v2.1.11, UMI consensuses were aligned to TRA and TRB V and J templates and then assembled into clonotypes. Expanded or contracted clonotypes were those called significant by both edgeR and NoisET, with noise models trained on biological replicates. For edgeR calls, a false discovery rate-adjusted p below 0.01 and a log2 fold-change threshold of 1 were applied. As an exploratory analysis of dynamics, PCA with hierarchical clustering was applied to max-normalized trajectories of the 1000 most abundant clonotypes. Separately sequenced CD4+ and CD8+ repertoires were used to assign a CD4 or CD8 phenotype to each responding clone. Through fastp at Q25 and MiXCR, TCRdb rebuilt clones from the public reads, retaining in-frame beta chains. Every entry covers one CDR3 protein and lists the most common genes and DNA from its rows. TCRdb, not the authors, supplied the V and J calls. Here the sample has about 270,000 distinct CDR3 sequences; around 17% occur a single time. The ten most abundant clones make up around 23% of the sample.

V is clipped by 1 base and J by 7 bases, and the sequence between their germline boundaries is 13 bases long. CDR1 and CDR2, per the germline V gene, are SGHTA and FQGNSA. The CDR3 starts with the cysteine, ends with the phenylalanine, and has 14 residues. Of the read, only the CDR3 DNA is kept; its 42 bases are in frame from base 1. Ficoll-Paque density gradient centrifugation was the method used to isolate PBMCs. Note on this clonotype: What antigen it recognizes has not been identified. Nothing much larger sits one base from this clone, and base qualities are not available.

This clonotype was obtained from a man between 18 and 35 years old who had mild COVID-19 (a few samples of this study predate the infection). The sample titles of this study are shuffled in the database, so cell type and time point are left out; the donor was told from shared clones. The sequenced sample was PBMCs or a T cell subset sorted from them (not recorded which). The rearrangement combines TRBV7-2 with TRBJ1-1, with no confident D gene call. This receptor carries the CDR3 CASSLGVPAFEAFF. The bases read TGTGCCAGCAGCTTAGGGGTCCCAGCCTTTGAAGCTTTCTTT.